These 8 T cell receptor beta chains came from one sample sequenced in a study of blood T cell repertoires in COVID-19. The repertoire was sequenced with immunoSEQ multiplex PCR; TCRdb's copy has only in-frame clones and lacks some. The sample has a few hundred thousand clones, 90% seen once. Input material: PBMCs or T cells enriched from blood (not recorded which). The receptors here all came from a man aged 18 to 30 who had recovered from COVID-19.

CDR3 protein: CASSLRARVNTEAFF. DNA of the CDR3: TGTGCCAGCAGTCTTAGAGCTCGGGTGAACACTGAAGCTTTCTTT. The chain is built from TRBV27 and TRBJ1-1; D is undetermined. Trimming cost V 5 bases and J 0 bases, with 13 bases left between them. Germline V gives CDR1 MNHEY, CDR2 SMNVEV (reference sequence). This CDR3 is 15 amino acids long.

The chain joins TRBV4-1 to TRBJ2-7; 11 nucleotides align to TRBD2. The CDR3 extends over 20 amino acids. Per germline, CDR1 MGHRA and CDR2 YSYEKL. V trimming: 0 bases; J trimming: 7 bases; junction bases outside the gene matches: 20. As DNA, the CDR3 is TGCGCCAGCAGCCAAGAAGTAGGGAGGCTAGCGGGAGGTCTTGCTACTGAGCAGTACTTC. Its translation: CASSQEVGRLAGGLATEQYF.

The V call is TRBV7-2, the J call TRBJ1-6; tentatively, D is TRBD1 (5 bases). Trimming shortened V by 5 bases and J by 6 bases, and 14 bases separated the two germline ends. The CDR3 totals 15 residues. In germline, CDR1 is SGHTA, CDR2 FQGNSA. DNA of the CDR3: TGTGCCAGCAGCCCCGCGGGACGGGTTAATTCACCCCTCCACTTT. Its protein is CASSPAGRVNSPLHF. Variable domain in full (rest from reference TRBV7-2 and TRBJ1-6): GAGVSQSPSNKVTEKGKDVELRCDPISGHTALYWYRQSLGQGLEFLIYFQGNSAPDKSGLPSDRFSAERTGGSVSTLTIQRTQQEDSAVYLCASSPAGRVNSPLHFGNGTRLTVT.

This chain joins TRBV5-4 and TRBJ1-1; tentatively, D is TRBD1 (6 bases). CDR3 length: 15 residues. Germline loops: CDR1 SGHNT, CDR2 YYREEE (reference sequence). The germline V and J ends were trimmed by 4 bases and 0 bases, with 13 bases remaining between them. This CDR3 reads CASSQPGHMNTEAFF. CDR3 DNA sequence: TGTGCCAGCAGCCAACCGGGACACATGAACACTGAAGCTTTCTTT.

This clone has only a few counts. This sample includes further DNA sequences coding for the same CDR3. The V gene is TRBV12-3 or TRBV12-4, the J gene TRBJ1-3; D gene unclear. Trimming pared 6 bases from V and 3 bases from J, leaving 9 bases between. This CDR3 is 13 amino acids long. CDR3 nucleotide sequence: TGTGCCAGCAGCCTGGGAGGTGGAAACACCATATATTTT. It is translated as CASSLGGGNTIYF.

The rearrangement uses TRBV19 and TRBJ1-2, with TRBD1 matching over 7 bases. The germline V gene has CDR1 LNHDA and CDR2 SQIVND (reference sequence). J gave up 9 bases and V 0 bases, and 7 bases lay outside the gene matches. This CDR3 contains 14 residues. The CDR3 sequence: CASSIEAQGGSYTF. The CDR3 region has the DNA TGTGCCAGTAGTATAGAGGCGCAGGGGGGAAGCTACACCTTC.

The chain employs TRBV19 and TRBJ1-1; tentatively, D is TRBD1 (5 bases). Germline lookup yields CDR1 LNHDA and CDR2 SQIVND (reference sequence). V was shortened by 4 bases and J by 5 bases, with 20 bases between the two germline ends. The CDR3 length is 16 residues. The CDR3 sequence: CASSSFGRGRGTEAFF. The DNA of the CDR3 is TGTGCCAGTAGTAGTTTCGGACGGGGGAGAGGGACTGAAGCTTTCTTT.

The chain carries TRBV6-5 and TRBJ1-6; D gene unclear. In germline, CDR1 is MNHEY, CDR2 SVGAGI. The CDR3 length is 13 residues. V was pared by 0 bases and J by 13 bases, with 10 bases between. This chain's CDR3 is CASSYSGTGPLHF. The CDR3 DNA reads as TGTGCCAGCAGTTACTCGGGCACGGGGCCCCTCCACTTT.